The present TCR beta chain was sequenced within a study of T cells in Graves' hyperthyroidism and ophthalmopathy. The CDR3 has 14 amino acids. With 7 bases removed from V and 3 bases from J, the gap between germline ends came to 15 bases. Germline values: CDR1 LNHDA, CDR2 SQIVND (reference sequence). Uncontrolled infection, other autoimmune disease, pregnancy or lactation excluded patients. TCR beta CDR3 regions were amplified from RNA transcripts. The primer set for the first-round RT-PCR of the TCR CDR3 was HTBI. One entry per CDR3 protein, called by TCRdb with MiXCR from the multiplex PCR reads. The table lists some 500,000 distinct CDR3 sequences, 13% to 15% of them singletons.

The chain has TRBV19 and TRBJ1-2; D gene ambiguous. The sequence came from a woman aged 18-29 years with Graves' hyperthyroidism. Sequencing was performed on blood. CDR3 sequence reads: CASTEAERDYGYTF. CDR3 coding DNA: TGTGCCAGTACCGAAGCGGAACGGGACTATGGCTACACCTTC.